The source of this T cell receptor beta chain is a study of neurological immune-mediated disorders. About the study: The 35 or so multiple sclerosis patients comprised 31 relapsing-remitting and 3 secondary progressive cases.

CDR1 and CDR2 from the germline V gene are KGHDR and SFDVKD. Trimming took 0 bases from V and 8 from J, leaving 9 bases between them. This CDR3 spans 13 amino acids. Findings and caveats of the study: Grouping of repertoires by phylogeny put those of 18 of 34 multiple sclerosis patients into a single related-CDR3 cluster, a possible signature.

This clonotype was observed at least ten times. Its specificity is unknown. The cDNA came from 5'RACE with 10-nucleotide random UMIs. In every sequencing run, more than 190 million TCR-beta sequences were generated from 15-18 subjects. TCRdb used MiXCR to reprocess the 5' RACE reads, holding one entry per CDR3 protein. The table records about 84,000 distinct CDR3 sequences, 4.3% of them present only once. Regarding time point: longitudinal time-point 3. The sequencing sample was made of PBMCs. The source of this sequence is a woman aged 60-75 years with multiple sclerosis. This chain connects TRBV24-1 to TRBJ1-2; a possible D gene is TRBD1 (5 bases). CDR3 amino acids: CATSDLSGTGYTF. The CDR3, as DNA: TGTGCCACCAGTGATTTGTCTGGGACCGGCTACACCTTC.